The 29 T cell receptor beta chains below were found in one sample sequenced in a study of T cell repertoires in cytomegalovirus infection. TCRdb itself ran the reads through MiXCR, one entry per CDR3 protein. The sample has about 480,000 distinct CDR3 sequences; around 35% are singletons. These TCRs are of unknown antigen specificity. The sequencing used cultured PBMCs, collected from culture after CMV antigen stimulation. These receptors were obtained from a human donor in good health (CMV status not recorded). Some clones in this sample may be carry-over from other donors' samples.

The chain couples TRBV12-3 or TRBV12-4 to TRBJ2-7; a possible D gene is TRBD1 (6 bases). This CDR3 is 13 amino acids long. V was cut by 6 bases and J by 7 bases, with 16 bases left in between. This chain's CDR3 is CASSSTGFTEQYV. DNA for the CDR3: TGTGCCAGCAGCTCGACAGGATTTACGGAGCAGTACGTC.

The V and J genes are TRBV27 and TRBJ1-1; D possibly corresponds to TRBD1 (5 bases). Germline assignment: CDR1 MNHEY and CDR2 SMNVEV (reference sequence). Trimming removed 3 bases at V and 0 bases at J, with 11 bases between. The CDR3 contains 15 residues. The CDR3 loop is CASSLSSGMNTEAFF. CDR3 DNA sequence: TGTGCCAGCAGTTTGTCCTCAGGGATGAACACTGAAGCTTTCTTT.

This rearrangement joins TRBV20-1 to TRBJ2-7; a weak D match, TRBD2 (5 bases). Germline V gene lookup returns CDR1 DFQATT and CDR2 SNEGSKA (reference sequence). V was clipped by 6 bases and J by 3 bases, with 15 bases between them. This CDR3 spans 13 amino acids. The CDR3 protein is CSAPHAGGYEQYF. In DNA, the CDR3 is TGCAGTGCCCCCCACGCGGGTGGCTACGAGCAGTACTTC.

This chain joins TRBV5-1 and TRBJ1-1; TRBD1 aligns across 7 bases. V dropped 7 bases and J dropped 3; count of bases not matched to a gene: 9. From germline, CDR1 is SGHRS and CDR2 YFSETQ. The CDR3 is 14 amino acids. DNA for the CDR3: TGCGCCAGCGCCGGGACAGTAGGAGACACTGAAGCTTTCTTT. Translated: CASAGTVGDTEAFF.

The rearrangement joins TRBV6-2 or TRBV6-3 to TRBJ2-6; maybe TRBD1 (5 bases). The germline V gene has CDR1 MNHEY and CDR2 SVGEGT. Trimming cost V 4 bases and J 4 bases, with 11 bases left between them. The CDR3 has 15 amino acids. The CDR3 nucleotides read TGTGCCAGCAGTTCACAGACAGTAGGGGCCAACGTCCTGACTTTC. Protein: CASSSQTVGANVLTF.

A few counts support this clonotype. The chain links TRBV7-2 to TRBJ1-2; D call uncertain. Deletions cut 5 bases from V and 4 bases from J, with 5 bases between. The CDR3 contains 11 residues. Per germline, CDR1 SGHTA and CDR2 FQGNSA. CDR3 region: CASSPLYGYTF. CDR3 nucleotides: TGTGCCAGCAGCCCCCTCTATGGCTACACCTTC.

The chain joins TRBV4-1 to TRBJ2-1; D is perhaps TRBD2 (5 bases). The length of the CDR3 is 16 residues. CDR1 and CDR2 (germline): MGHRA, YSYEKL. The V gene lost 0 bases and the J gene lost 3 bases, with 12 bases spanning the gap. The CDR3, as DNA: TGCGCCAGCAGCCAAGATCCCACAGACTACTACAATGAGCAGTTCTTC. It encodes CASSQDPTDYYNEQFF.

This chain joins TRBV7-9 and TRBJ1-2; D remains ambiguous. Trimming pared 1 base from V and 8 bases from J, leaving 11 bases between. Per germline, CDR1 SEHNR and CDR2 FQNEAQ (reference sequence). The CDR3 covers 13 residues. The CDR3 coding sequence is TGTGCCAGCAGCTTAGGCAGGAATGACGGCTACACCTTC. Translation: CASSLGRNDGYTF. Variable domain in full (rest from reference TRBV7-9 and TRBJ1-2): DTGVSQNPRHKITKRGQNVTFRCDPISEHNRLYWYRQTLGQGPEFLTYFQNEAQLEKSRLLSDRFSAERPKGSFSTLEIQRTEQGDSAMYLCASSLGRNDGYTFGSGTRLTVV.

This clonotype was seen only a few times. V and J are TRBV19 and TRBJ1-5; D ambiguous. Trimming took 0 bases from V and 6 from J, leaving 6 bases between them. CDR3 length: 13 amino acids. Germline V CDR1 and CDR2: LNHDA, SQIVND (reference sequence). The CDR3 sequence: CASSIDRSQPQHF. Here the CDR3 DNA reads TGTGCCAGTAGTATAGATCGAAGTCAGCCCCAGCATTTT.

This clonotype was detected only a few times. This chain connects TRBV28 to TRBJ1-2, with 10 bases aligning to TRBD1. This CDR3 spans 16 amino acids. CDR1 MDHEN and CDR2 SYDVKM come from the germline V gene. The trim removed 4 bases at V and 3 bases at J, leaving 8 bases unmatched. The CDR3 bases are TGTGCCAGCAGTTCACCACGGGACAGGGGACACTATGGCTACACCTTC. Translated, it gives CASSSPRDRGHYGYTF.

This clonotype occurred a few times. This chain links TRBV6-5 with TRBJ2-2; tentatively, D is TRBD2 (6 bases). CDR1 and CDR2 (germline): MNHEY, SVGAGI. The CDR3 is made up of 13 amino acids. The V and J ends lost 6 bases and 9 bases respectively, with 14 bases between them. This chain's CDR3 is CASRDPGDRELFF. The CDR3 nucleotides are TGTGCCAGCAGGGACCCGGGGGATCGGGAGCTGTTTTTT.

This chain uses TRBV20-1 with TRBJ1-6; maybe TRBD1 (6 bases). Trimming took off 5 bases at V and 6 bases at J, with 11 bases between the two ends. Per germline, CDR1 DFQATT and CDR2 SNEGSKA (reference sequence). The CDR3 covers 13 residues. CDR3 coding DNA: TGCAGTGCTCCCACAGGGAGTAATTCACCCCTCCACTTT. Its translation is CSAPTGSNSPLHF.

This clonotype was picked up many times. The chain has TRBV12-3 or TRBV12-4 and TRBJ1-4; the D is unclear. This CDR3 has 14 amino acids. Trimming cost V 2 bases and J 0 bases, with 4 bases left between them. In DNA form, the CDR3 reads TGTGCCAGCAGTTTACAGGCAACTAATGAAAAACTGTTTTTT. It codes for CASSLQATNEKLFF.

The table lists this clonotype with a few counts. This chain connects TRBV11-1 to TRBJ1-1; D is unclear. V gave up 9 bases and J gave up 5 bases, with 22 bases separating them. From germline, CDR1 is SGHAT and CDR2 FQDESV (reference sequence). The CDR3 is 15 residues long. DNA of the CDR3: TGTGCCAGGAAAGAATCGGACGAAACTAGGACTGAAGCTTTCTTT. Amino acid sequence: CARKESDETRTEAFF.

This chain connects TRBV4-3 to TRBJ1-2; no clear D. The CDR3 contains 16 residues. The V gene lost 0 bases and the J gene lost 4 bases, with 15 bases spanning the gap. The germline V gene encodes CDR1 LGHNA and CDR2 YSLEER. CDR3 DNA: TGCGCCAGCAGCCAAGAATATCCAGTACCAGGCTATGGCTACACCTTC. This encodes CASSQEYPVPGYGYTF.

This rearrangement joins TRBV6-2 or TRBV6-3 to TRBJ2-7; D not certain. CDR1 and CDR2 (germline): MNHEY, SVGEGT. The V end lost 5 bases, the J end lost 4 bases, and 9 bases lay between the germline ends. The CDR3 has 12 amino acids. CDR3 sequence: CASSPAAYEQYF. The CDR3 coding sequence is TGTGCCAGCAGTCCGGCGGCATACGAGCAGTACTTC.

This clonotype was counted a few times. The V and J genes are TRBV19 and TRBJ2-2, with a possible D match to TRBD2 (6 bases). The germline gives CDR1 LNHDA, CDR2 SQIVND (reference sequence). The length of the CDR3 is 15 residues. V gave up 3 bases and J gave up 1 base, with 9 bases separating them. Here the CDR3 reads CASSISGLNTGELFF. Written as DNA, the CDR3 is TGTGCCAGTAGTATTAGCGGACTGAACACCGGGGAGCTGTTTTTT.

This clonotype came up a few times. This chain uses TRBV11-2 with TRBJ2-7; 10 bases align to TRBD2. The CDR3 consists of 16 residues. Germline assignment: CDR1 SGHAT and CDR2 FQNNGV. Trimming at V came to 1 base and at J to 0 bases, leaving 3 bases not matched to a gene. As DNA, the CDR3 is TGTGCCAGCAGCTTAGGCGGGACTAGCGTCTCCTACGAGCAGTACTTC. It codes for CASSLGGTSVSYEQYF.

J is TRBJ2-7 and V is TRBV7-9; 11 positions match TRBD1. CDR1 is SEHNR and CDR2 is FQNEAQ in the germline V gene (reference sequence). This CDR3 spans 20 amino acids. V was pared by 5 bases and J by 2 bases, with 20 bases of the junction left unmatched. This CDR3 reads CASSPQESLQDRGHPYEQYF. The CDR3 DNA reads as TGTGCCAGCAGCCCCCAAGAGAGCCTACAGGACAGGGGGCATCCCTACGAGCAGTACTTC.

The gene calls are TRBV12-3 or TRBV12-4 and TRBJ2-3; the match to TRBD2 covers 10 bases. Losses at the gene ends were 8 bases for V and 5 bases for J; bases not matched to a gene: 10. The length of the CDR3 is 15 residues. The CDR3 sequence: CASGMPGTSVDTQYF. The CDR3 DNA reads TGTGCCAGCGGTATGCCCGGGACTAGCGTAGATACGCAGTATTTT.

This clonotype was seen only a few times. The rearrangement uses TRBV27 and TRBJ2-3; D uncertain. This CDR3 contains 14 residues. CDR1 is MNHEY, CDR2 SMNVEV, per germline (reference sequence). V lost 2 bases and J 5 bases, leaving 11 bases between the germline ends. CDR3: CASSLRPIRDTQYF. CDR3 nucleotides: TGTGCCAGCAGTTTACGTCCAATTAGAGATACGCAGTATTTT.

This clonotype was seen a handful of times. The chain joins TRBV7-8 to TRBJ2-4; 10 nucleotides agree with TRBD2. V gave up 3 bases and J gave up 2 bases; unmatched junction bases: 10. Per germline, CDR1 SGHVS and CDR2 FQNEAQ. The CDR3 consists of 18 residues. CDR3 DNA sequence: TGTGCCAGCAGCTTGAGCGGGAGGGCCCCGGGGACCAAAAACATTCAGTACTTC. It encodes CASSLSGRAPGTKNIQYF.

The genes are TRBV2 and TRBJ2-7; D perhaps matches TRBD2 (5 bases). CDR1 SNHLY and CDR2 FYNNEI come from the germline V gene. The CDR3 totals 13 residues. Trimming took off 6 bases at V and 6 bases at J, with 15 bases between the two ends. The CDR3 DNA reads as TGTGCCAGCAGGAGATCCGGGGTTCCCGAGCAGTACTTC. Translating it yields CASRRSGVPEQYF.

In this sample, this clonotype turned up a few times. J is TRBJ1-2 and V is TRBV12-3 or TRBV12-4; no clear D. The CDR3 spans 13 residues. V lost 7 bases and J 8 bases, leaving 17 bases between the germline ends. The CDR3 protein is CASTPNLGTGYTF. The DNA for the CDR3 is TGTGCCAGCACCCCCAACTTGGGCACCGGCTACACCTTC.

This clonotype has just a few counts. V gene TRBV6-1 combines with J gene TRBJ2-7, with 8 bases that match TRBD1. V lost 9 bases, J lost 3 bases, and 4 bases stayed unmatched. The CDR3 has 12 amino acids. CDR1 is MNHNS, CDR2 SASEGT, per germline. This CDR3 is CASRDRSYEQYV. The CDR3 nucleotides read TGTGCCAGTAGGGACAGGAGCTACGAGCAGTACGTC.

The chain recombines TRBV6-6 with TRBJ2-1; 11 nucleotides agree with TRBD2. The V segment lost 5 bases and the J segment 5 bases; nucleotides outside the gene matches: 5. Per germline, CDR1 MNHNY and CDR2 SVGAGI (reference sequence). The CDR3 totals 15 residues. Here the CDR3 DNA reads TGTGCCAGCAGTCTGGGGACTAGCGGACACAATGAGCAGTTCTTC. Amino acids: CASSLGTSGHNEQFF.

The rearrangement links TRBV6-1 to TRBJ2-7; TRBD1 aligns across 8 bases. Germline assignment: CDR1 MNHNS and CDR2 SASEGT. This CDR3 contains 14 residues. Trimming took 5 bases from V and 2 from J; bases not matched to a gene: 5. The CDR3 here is CASSQGANTYEQYF. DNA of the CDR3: TGTGCCAGCAGTCAGGGGGCTAATACCTACGAGCAGTACTTC.

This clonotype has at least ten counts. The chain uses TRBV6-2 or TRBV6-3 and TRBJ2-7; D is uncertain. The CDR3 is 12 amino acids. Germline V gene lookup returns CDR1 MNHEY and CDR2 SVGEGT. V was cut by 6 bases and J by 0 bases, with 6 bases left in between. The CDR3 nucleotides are TGTGCCAGCAGCTACAGCTCCTACGAGCAGTACTTC. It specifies CASSYSSYEQYF.

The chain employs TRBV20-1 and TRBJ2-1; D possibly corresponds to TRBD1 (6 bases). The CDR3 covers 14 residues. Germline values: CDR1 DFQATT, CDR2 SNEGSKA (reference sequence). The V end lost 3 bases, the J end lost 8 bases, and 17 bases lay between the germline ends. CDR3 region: CSASPPRGSDEQFF. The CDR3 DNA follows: TGCAGTGCTAGCCCCCCAAGGGGGTCGGATGAGCAGTTCTTC.